This TCR beta chain was documented in a study of CXCR3-negative and CXCR3-positive naive CD8 T cells. The overall study: Approximately 130 million TRB reads were obtained overall (about 1.5 +/- 0.3 million per library). Study conclusions and caveats: Naive CXCR3-negative cells resembled naive CXCR3-positive cells in TRBV-TRBJ usage; memory cells differed. Naive subsets had comparable surface CD5; TCR strength was inferred from TRB CDR3 properties.

The germline gives CDR1 SGHDT, CDR2 YYEEEE. This CDR3 comprises 16 residues. UMI-tagged TRB cDNA libraries were built via 5' RACE. TCRdb reprocessed the 5' RACE reads, keeping one entry per CDR3 protein, no DNA. The table lists several thousand distinct CDR3 sequences. Details on this clonotype: The antigen is unknown.

Those CD8+ T cells considered naive were CD45RO-CCR7+CD27+CD95-. The sequence was obtained from a human donor in good health. Some clones in this sample may be carry-over from other donors' samples. The chain employs TRBV5-6 and TRBJ2-6. Sequenced: naive CXCR3- CD8+ T cells from blood. Subset defined: CD45RO-CCR7+CD27+CD95- naive CD8+ T cells lacking CXCR3 (TNR3-). The CDR3 is CASSLEAASGANVLTF.